This entry describes one T cell receptor (beta chain). This specimen belongs to a study of CD8+CD57+ T cells in acquired aplastic anemia. Study background: The mean DNA yield obtained from sorted CD4+ and CD8+ cells came to about 3 ug.

Profiling of TCR beta VDJ combinations and CDR3 sequences used genomic DNA as template. TCRdb fed the reads into MiXCR, producing one record per CDR3 protein. The profile shows under 500,000 distinct CDR3 sequences, roughly a third of them singletons. Flow cytometry had shown expanded CD8+CD57+ cells in the patients chosen for sequencing. The TCR sequence derives from a human donor with aplastic anemia. Sample: sorted CD4+, CD8+, or CD8+CD57+ T cells (not recorded which) from PBMCs.

The CDR3 bases are TGCGCCAGCAGTGAGTCGAGAGGGGTTCTCGTGGAGCAGTACTTC. Its translation: CASSESRGVLVEQYF. V and J are TRBV10-2 and TRBJ2-7; the D call may be TRBD1 or TRBD2 (5 bases each). Trimming pared 0 bases from V and 7 bases from J, leaving 16 bases between. This CDR3 has 15 amino acids. The V gene's germline CDR1 is WSHSY and CDR2 SAAADI.